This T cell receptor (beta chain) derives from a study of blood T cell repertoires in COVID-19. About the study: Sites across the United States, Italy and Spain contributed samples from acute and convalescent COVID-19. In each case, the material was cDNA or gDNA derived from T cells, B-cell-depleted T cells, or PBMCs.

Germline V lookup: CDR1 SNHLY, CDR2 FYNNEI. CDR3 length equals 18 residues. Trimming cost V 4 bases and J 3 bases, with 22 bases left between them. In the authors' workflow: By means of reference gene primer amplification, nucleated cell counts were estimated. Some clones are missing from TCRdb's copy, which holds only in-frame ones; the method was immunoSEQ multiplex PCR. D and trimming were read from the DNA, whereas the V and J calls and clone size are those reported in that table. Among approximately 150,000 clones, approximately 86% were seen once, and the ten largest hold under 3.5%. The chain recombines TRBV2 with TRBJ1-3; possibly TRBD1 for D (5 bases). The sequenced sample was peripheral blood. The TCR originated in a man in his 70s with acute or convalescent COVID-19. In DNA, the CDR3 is TGTGCCAGCAGTGGTCTCGGGGCAGCGGGCCTCTTTGGAAACACCATATATTTT. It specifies CASSGLGAAGLFGNTIYF.